Below, 25 T cell receptor beta chains from the same sample are listed, as sequenced in a study of blood T cell repertoires in COVID-19. Repertoires were generated with immunoSEQ multiplex PCR, while TCRdb's copy carries only in-frame clones and drops some. The sample has roughly 280,000 clones; roughly 84% are singletons. Sample: peripheral blood. The receptor set was obtained from a man between 60 and 75 years old with acute or convalescent COVID-19.

The chain employs TRBV5-1 and TRBJ1-3; D not resolved. The CDR3 spans 15 residues. V lost 4 bases and J 0 bases, leaving 11 bases between the germline ends. Per the germline V gene, CDR1 is SGHRS and CDR2 is YFSETQ. The CDR3 region is CASSTTGTSGNTIYF. The CDR3 coding sequence is TGCGCCAGCAGCACAACGGGAACCTCTGGAAACACCATATATTTT.

The genes are TRBV2 and TRBJ2-7; no reliable D call. CDR1 and CDR2 from the germline V gene are SNHLY and FYNNEI. The CDR3 contains 15 residues. V lost 4 bases to trimming and J lost 2 bases, with 15 bases between them. The CDR3 here is CASSAGASFTYEQYF. The CDR3 DNA reads as TGTGCCAGCAGTGCGGGTGCTAGTTTTACCTACGAGCAGTACTTC.

The rearrangement uses TRBV25-1 and TRBJ2-3; tentatively, D is TRBD1 (5 bases). V lost 4 bases, J lost 2 bases, and 16 bases lay in between. CDR3 size: 16 residues. From germline, CDR1 is MGHDK and CDR2 SYGVNS. The CDR3 DNA reads TGTGCCAGCAGTGTATTCAGGGCAGGGTTCACAGATACGCAGTATTTT. It specifies CASSVFRAGFTDTQYF.

CDR3 sequence (DNA): TGTGCCAGTAGTATCAGCCTAGCGGACGCCTACGAGCAGTACTTC. Amino acids: CASSISLADAYEQYF. The V gene is TRBV19, the J gene TRBJ2-7, with 7 positions matching TRBD2. This CDR3 has 15 amino acids. Germline CDR1 is LNHDA and CDR2 is SQIVND (reference sequence). V dropped 3 bases and J dropped 2; count of bases not matched to a gene: 7.

The rearrangement uses TRBV27 and TRBJ2-7, with a weak D call TRBD1 (6 bases). CDR3 size: 14 residues. Germline loops: CDR1 MNHEY, CDR2 SMNVEV (reference sequence). Trimming removed 3 bases at V and 4 bases at J, with 13 bases between. CDR3 in amino acids: CASSLGQGYYEQYF. The CDR3 nucleotides are TGTGCCAGCAGTTTGGGGCAGGGGTATTACGAGCAGTACTTC.

J is TRBJ1-5 and V is TRBV2; 7 nucleotides agree with TRBD1. Germline V gene sequence: CDR1 SNHLY, CDR2 FYNNEI. This CDR3 spans 14 amino acids. The ends lost 8 bases at V and 2 bases at J; junction bases unmatched: 6. The CDR3: CASCVTGGNQPQHF. The CDR3 DNA reads TGTGCCAGCTGCGTAACAGGGGGCAATCAGCCCCAGCATTTT. Filled out from reference TRBV2 and TRBJ1-5, the complete variable domain reads EPEVTQTPSHQVTQMGQEVILRCVPISNHLYFYWYRQILGQKVEFLVSFYNNEISEKSEIFDDQFSVERPDGSNFTLKIRSTKLEDSAMYFCASCVTGGNQPQHFGDGTRLSIL.

V gene TRBV28 combines with J gene TRBJ2-5; TRBD1 matches at 8 bases. Germline V lookup: CDR1 MDHEN, CDR2 SYDVKM. CDR3 length: 14 residues. J was trimmed by 3 bases and V by 3 bases; bases with no gene match: 3. This CDR3 is CASSLSGGEETQYF. The DNA of the CDR3 is TGTGCCAGCAGTTTGTCAGGGGGCGAAGAGACCCAGTACTTC.

The CDR3 is CASSETGDAYNSPLHF. In DNA, the CDR3 is TGTGCCAGCAGCGAGACAGGGGACGCATATAATTCACCCCTCCACTTT. The J gene is TRBJ1-6, the V gene TRBV9; 8 nucleotides match TRBD1. The germline gives CDR1 SGDLS, CDR2 YYNGEE. This CDR3 is 16 amino acids long. J was trimmed by 4 bases and V by 3 bases; bases with no gene match: 6.

This clone was counted once. The chain uses TRBV29-1 and TRBJ2-1, with D maybe TRBD1 (6 bases). Trimming removed 4 bases at V and 10 bases at J, with 11 bases between. Germline assignment: CDR1 SQVTM and CDR2 ANQGSEA. There are 11 residues in the CDR3. CDR3: CSVARGGEQFF. DNA of the CDR3: TGCAGCGTTGCCAGGGGCGGGGAGCAGTTCTTC.

This clone was seen only a few times. The chain couples TRBV6-5 to TRBJ2-7; 8 positions match TRBD2. There are 14 residues in the CDR3. After removal of 7 bases from V and 5 bases from J, the junction contained 10 bases not matched to a gene. Germline V gene data show CDR1 as MNHEY and CDR2 as SVGAGI. The CDR3: CASTNTGGPDEQYF. The CDR3 DNA follows: TGTGCCAGCACTAATACGGGAGGGCCCGACGAGCAGTACTTC.

The chain uses TRBV5-1 and TRBJ2-7, with D possibly TRBD1 on 5 matching bases. This CDR3 is built from 14 residues. V gave up 1 base and J gave up 4 bases, with 12 bases separating them. Germline V gene data show CDR1 as SGHRS and CDR2 as YFSETQ. The CDR3 loop reads CASSLLGPPYEQYF. The CDR3 region has the DNA TGCGCCAGCAGCTTGTTGGGGCCACCTTACGAGCAGTACTTC.

The chain employs TRBV4-1 and TRBJ2-1; TRBD2 might be the D (6 bases). Germline CDR1 and CDR2: MGHRA and YSYEKL. V lost 3 bases to trimming and J lost 1 base, with 19 bases between them. The CDR3 covers 18 residues. CDR3 region: CASSHRVPLAKSYNEQFF. The CDR3 DNA reads TGCGCCAGCAGCCACCGAGTCCCACTAGCAAAGTCCTACAATGAGCAGTTCTTC.

The chain joins TRBV6-1 to TRBJ2-7, with 7 bases fitting TRBD1. CDR3 length: 17 amino acids. Germline lookup yields CDR1 MNHNS and CDR2 SASEGT. J lost 0 bases, V lost 2 bases, and 10 bases had no gene match. As DNA, the CDR3 is TGTGCCAGCAGTGAAAAAGTGTCGACAGGGAGCTCCTACGAGCAGTACTTC. It is translated as CASSEKVSTGSSYEQYF.

This sequence joins TRBV21-1 and TRBJ2-7; TRBD2, as called in the table, went unchecked against the DNA. TRBV21-1 is described as a pseudogene. CDR3 length equals 13 residues. In nucleotides, the CDR3 is TGTGCCAGCAGCAAAGCGCCTGCGGGGGAGCAGTACTTC. Amino acid sequence: CASSKAPAGEQYF.

This chain connects TRBV3-1 (or the pseudogene TRBV3-2) to TRBJ1-2; 7 bases align to TRBD1. In germline, CDR1 is LGHDT, CDR2 YNNKEL (reference sequence). This CDR3 contains 13 residues. With 4 bases clipped from V and 8 bases from J, the junction kept 7 bases outside the gene matches. CDR3 residues: CASSPRQGVGYTF. The DNA of the CDR3 is TGTGCCAGCAGCCCACGACAGGGCGTGGGCTACACCTTC.

This clone has just one count. V usage is TRBV7-9 and J usage is TRBJ1-1; 9 positions match TRBD1. The J segment lost 7 bases and the V segment lost 3 bases, leaving 6 bases of the junction unmatched. CDR3 length: 14 amino acids. Germline loops: CDR1 SEHNR, CDR2 FQNEAQ (reference sequence). The CDR3 sequence is CASSLGQGSHEAFF. CDR3 coding DNA: TGTGCCAGCAGCTTGGGACAGGGCAGCCATGAAGCTTTCTTT.

The genes are TRBV11-2 and TRBJ2-2, with D perhaps matching TRBD2 (5 bases). The germline V and J ends were trimmed by 7 bases and 6 bases, with 15 bases remaining between them. Germline assignment: CDR1 SGHAT and CDR2 FQNNGV. The CDR3 contains 14 residues. CDR3 residues: CASTLRRGSGELFF. In nucleotides, the CDR3 is TGTGCCAGCACCCTCCGCCGGGGTTCCGGGGAGCTGTTTTTT.

A single count supports this clone. This rearrangement joins TRBV7-8 to TRBJ2-5; 10 positions match TRBD2. The germline V gene encodes CDR1 SGHVS and CDR2 FQNEAQ. V lost 1 base and J lost 5; bases outside the gene matches: 7. The CDR3 consists of 16 residues. CDR3 sequence: CASSLGSSGSVETQYF. The CDR3 region has the DNA TGTGCCAGCAGCTTAGGGTCTAGCGGGAGTGTCGAGACCCAGTACTTC.

This chain uses TRBV5-6 with TRBJ2-7; possibly TRBD2 for D (5 bases). Trimming took 1 base from V and 3 from J, leaving 14 bases between them. The CDR3 has 15 residues. Germline CDR1 is SGHDT and CDR2 is YYEEEE. The CDR3 coding sequence is TGTGCCAGCAGCTTGCTGGACCCCGGGATCTACGAGCAGTACTTC. Translation: CASSLLDPGIYEQYF.

V usage is TRBV10-3 and J usage is TRBJ2-3, with unresolved D. The germline CDR1 and CDR2 sequences are ENHRY and SYGVKD. The CDR3 length is 17 residues. The ends were cut back, 7 bases at V and 2 bases at J, with 22 bases in the middle. As DNA, the CDR3 is TGTGCCATCATCGCAGATAAGGCAGGCCCGGACACAGATACGCAGTATTTT. Residues: CAIIADKAGPDTDTQYF.

The V and J genes are TRBV19 and TRBJ1-5; the match to TRBD1 covers 7 bases. Germline-derived CDR1 and CDR2 are LNHDA and SQIVND (reference sequence). The CDR3 has 18 amino acids. The junction had 17 bases not matched to a gene; V was cut back by 5 bases and J by 4 bases. The CDR3 region is CASSGLKDRTVGNQPQHF. CDR3 nucleotide sequence: TGTGCCAGTAGTGGCCTAAAGGACAGGACTGTGGGAAATCAGCCCCAGCATTTT.

V and J are TRBV7-2 and TRBJ2-1; 9 bases are a match to TRBD2. The CDR3 has 15 residues. After removal of 5 bases from V and 9 bases from J, the junction contained 11 bases not matched to a gene. CDR1 is SGHTA, CDR2 FQGNSA, per germline. CDR3: CASSPGLAREGEQFF. The CDR3 DNA is TGTGCCAGCAGCCCGGGACTAGCCCGCGAGGGTGAGCAGTTCTTC.

Remarks on this clone: Other nucleotide sequences from this sample produce the same CDR3. The chain employs TRBV29-1 and TRBJ2-7, with 8 bases lining up with TRBD2. The V gene end was trimmed by 6 bases and the J gene end by 0 bases; junction bases not matched to a gene: 7. This CDR3 has 14 residues. CDR1 is SQVTM and CDR2 is ANQGSEA in the germline V gene. The DNA for the CDR3 is TGCAGCGTAGCCACTAGCGGAAGCTCCTACGAGCAGTACTTC. Translated: CSVATSGSSYEQYF.

The J gene is TRBJ2-7, the V gene TRBV6-6; 7 bases fit TRBD1. The CDR3 is 16 residues long. Trimming took 0 bases from V and 0 from J; bases not matched to a gene: 5. Germline-derived CDR1 and CDR2 are MNHNY and SVGAGI (reference sequence). The CDR3 sequence is CASSYSRGTVSYEQYF. DNA for the CDR3: TGTGCCAGCAGTTACTCGAGAGGGACAGTCTCCTACGAGCAGTACTTC.

Details on this clone: One end of the junction does not line up with germline, which may come from a read error. The V gene is TRBV6-2 or TRBV6-3, the J gene TRBJ1-5; possibly TRBD1 for D (6 bases). Germline loops: CDR1 MNHEY, CDR2 SVGEGT. The CDR3 has 13 residues. For the CDR3, the DNA is TGTGCCAGCAGCCCACAGGGCAAACAGCCCCAGCATTTT. This codes for CASSPQGKQPQHF.